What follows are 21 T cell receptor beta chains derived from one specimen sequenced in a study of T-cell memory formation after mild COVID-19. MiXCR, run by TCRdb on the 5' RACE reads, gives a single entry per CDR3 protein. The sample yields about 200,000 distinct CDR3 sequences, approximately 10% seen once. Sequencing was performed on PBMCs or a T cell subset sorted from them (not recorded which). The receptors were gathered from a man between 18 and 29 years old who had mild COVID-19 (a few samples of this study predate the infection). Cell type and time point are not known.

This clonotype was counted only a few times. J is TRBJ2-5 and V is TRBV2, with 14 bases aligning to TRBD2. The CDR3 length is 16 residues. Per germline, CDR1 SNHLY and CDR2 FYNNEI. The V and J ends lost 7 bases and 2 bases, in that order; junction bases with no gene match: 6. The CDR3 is CASTPRLAGGQETQYF. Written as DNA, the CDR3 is TGTGCCAGCACCCCAAGACTAGCGGGGGGGCAAGAGACCCAGTACTTC.

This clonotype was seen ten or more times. CDR3 region: CASRVLGNQETQYF. The CDR3 DNA follows: TGCGCCAGCAGGGTCTTAGGGAACCAAGAGACCCAGTACTTC. This chain joins TRBV5-1 and TRBJ2-5; no reliable D call. This CDR3 has 14 amino acids. V was shortened by 5 bases and J by 0 bases, with 11 bases between the two germline ends. Germline V gives CDR1 SGHRS, CDR2 YFSETQ.

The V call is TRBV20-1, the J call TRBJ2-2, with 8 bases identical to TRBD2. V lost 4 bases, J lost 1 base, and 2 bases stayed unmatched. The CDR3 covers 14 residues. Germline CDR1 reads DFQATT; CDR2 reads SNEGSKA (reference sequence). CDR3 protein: CSAKAGVNTGELFF. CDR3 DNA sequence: TGCAGTGCTAAAGCGGGGGTGAACACCGGGGAGCTGTTTTTT.

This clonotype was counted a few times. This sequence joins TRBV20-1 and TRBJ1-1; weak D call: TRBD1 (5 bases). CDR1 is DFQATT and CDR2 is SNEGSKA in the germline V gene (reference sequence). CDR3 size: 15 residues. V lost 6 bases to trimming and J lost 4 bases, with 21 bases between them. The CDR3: CSATAWGGGGTEAFF. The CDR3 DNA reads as TGCAGTGCGACCGCCTGGGGGGGTGGAGGCACTGAAGCTTTCTTT.

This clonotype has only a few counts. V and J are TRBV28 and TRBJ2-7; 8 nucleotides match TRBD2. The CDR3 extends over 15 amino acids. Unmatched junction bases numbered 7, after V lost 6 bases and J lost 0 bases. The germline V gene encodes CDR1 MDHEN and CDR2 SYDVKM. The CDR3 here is CASSPGGVASYEQYV. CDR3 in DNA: TGTGCCAGCAGCCCGGGGGGGGTTGCCTCCTACGAGCAGTACGTC.

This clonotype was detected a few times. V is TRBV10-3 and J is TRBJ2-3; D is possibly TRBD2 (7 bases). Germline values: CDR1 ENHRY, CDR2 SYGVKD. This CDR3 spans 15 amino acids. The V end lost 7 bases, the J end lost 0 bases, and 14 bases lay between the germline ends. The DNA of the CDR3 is TGTGCCATCACGGCGGGGGCCTTTAGCACAGATACGCAGTATTTT. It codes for CAITAGAFSTDTQYF.

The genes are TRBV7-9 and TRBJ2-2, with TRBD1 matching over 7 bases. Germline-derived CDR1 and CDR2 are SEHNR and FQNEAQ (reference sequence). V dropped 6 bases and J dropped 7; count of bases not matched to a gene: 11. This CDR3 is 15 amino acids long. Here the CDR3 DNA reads TGTGCCAGCAGTCGTGACAGGGTACGCGGCGGGGAGCTGTTTTTT. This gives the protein CASSRDRVRGGELFF.

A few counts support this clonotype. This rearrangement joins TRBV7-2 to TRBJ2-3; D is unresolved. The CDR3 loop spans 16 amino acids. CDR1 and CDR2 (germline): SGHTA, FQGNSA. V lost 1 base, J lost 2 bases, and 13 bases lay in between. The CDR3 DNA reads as TGTGCCAGCAGCTTAGGGGCTAACCCCCCCACAGATACGCAGTATTTT. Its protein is CASSLGANPPTDTQYF.

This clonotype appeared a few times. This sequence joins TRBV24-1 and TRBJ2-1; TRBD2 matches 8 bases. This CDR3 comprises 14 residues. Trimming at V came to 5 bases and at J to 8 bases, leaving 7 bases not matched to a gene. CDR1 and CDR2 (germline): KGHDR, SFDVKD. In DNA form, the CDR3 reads TGTGCCACCAGTGCCGCGGGGGGTCCAGATGAGCAGTTCTTC. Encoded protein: CATSAAGGPDEQFF.

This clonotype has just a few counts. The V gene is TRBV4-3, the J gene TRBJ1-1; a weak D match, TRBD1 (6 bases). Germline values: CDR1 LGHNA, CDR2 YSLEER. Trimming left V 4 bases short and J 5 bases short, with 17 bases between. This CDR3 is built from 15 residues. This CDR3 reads CASSPSWVGGTEAFF. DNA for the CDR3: TGCGCCAGCAGCCCTAGTTGGGTAGGGGGAACTGAAGCTTTCTTT.

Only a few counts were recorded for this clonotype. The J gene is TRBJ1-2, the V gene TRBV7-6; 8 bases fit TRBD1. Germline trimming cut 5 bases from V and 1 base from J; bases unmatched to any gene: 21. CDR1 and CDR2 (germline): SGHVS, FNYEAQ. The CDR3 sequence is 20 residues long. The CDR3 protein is CASSLSDRVGSRYNNYGYTF. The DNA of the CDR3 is TGTGCCAGCAGCCTTTCGGACAGGGTAGGCAGCCGGTACAATAACTATGGCTACACCTTC.

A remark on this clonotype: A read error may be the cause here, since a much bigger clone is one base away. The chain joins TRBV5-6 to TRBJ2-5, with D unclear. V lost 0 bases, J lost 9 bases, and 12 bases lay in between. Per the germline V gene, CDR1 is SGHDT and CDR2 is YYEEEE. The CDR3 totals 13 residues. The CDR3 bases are TGTGCCAGCAGCTTGGGTGACTCCATATCCCAGTACTTC. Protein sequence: CASSLGDSISQYF.

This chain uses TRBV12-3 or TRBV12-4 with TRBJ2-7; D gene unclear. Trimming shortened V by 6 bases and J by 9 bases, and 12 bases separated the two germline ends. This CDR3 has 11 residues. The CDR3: CASSQMAGQYF. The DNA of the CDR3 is TGTGCCAGCAGCCAAATGGCCGGGCAGTACTTC.

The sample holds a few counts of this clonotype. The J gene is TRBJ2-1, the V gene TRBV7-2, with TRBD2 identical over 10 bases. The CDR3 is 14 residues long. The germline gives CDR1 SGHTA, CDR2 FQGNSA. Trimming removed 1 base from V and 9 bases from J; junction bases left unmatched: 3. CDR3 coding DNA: TGTGCCAGCAGCTTAGAAGCGGGGGGGCTTGAGCAGTTCTTC. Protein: CASSLEAGGLEQFF.

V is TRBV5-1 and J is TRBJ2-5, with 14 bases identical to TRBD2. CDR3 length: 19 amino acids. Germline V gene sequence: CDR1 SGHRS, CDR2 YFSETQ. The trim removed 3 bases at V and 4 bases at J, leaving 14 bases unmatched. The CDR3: CASSYPRLAGGPMAETQYF. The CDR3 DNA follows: TGCGCCAGCAGCTACCCCCGACTAGCGGGGGGGCCGATGGCAGAGACCCAGTACTTC.

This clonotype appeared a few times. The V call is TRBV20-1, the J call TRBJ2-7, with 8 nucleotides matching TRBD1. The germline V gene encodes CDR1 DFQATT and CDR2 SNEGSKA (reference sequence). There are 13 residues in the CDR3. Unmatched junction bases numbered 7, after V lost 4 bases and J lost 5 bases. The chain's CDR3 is CSAKGQGLDEQYV. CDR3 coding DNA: TGCAGTGCTAAAGGACAGGGCCTAGACGAGCAGTACGTC.

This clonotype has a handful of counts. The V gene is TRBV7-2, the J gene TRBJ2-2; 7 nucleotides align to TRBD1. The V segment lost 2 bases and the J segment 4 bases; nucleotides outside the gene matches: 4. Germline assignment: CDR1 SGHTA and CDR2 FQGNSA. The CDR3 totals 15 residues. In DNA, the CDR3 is TGTGCCAGCAGCTTACAGACAGGGCGCACCGGGGAGCTGTTTTTT. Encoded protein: CASSLQTGRTGELFF.

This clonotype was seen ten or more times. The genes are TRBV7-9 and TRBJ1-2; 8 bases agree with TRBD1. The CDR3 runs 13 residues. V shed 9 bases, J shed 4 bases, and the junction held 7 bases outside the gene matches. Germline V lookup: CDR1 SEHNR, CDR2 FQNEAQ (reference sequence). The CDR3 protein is CASTDDRGYGYTF. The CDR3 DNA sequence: TGTGCCAGTACCGATGACAGGGGCTATGGCTACACCTTC. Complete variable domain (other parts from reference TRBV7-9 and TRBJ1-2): DTGVSQNPRHKITKRGQNVTFRCDPISEHNRLYWYRQTLGQGPEFLTYFQNEAQLEKSRLLSDRFSAERPKGSFSTLEIQRTEQGDSAMYLCASTDDRGYGYTFGSGTRLTVV.

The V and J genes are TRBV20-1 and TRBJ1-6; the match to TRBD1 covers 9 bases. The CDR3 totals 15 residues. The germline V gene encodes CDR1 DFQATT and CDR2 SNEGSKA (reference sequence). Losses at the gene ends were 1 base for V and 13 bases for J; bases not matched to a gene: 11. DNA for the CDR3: TGCAGTGCTAGAGTCACTTCGTGGACAGGGGATCCCCTCCACTTT. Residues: CSARVTSWTGDPLHF.

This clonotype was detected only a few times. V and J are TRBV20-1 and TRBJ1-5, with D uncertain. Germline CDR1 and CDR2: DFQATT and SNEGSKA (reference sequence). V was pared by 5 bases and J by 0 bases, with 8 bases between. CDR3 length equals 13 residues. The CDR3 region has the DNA TGCAGTGCTTATGACAATAGCAATCAGCCCCAGCATTTT. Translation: CSAYDNSNQPQHF.

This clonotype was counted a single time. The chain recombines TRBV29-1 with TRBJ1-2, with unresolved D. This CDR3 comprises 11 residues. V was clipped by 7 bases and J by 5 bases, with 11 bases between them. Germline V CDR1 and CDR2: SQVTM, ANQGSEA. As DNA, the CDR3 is TGCAGCGCTCCGGAACATTATGGCTACACCTTC. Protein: CSAPEHYGYTF.